This T cell receptor (beta chain) comes out of a study of read filtering for tumor transcriptome and immune sequencing. The library was built from 400 to 500 ng RNA with molecular barcoded adaptors for alpha/delta and beta/gamma chains. TCRdb re-called the reads with MiXCR, one entry per CDR3 protein. The sample has 40,000 or so distinct CDR3 sequences; 14% are singletons. The study, taken as a whole, reports: The CD138-negative fraction was mixed bone marrow immune cells, not pure T cells.

Concerning this clonotype: The antigen remains unidentified. Without the conserved terminal phenylalanine or tryptophan, this CDR3 likely stems from a read error. Because the CDR3's place on the DNA is in doubt, the DNA is left out and the CDR3 is given as listed by TCRdb.

Looked up from germline, CDR1 is SEHNR and CDR2 is FQNEAQ (reference sequence). With termini counted, the CDR3 has 15 amino acids. Sequencing was carried out using a population of CD138-negative cells sorted from bone marrow. The chain couples TRBV7-9 to TRBJ2-3; TRBD1, the D gene given by the table, was not confirmed from the DNA. The clonotype originates from a donor aged 40 or older with multiple myeloma. The CDR3 region is CASSSTGTGEDTQYS.